A single sample gave rise to the 31 T cell receptor beta chains below, sequenced in a study of CD8+ T cells in alopecia areata. Sequencing relied on a cDNA template that was reverse transcribed from extracted RNA. Sequencing used immunoSEQ multiplex PCR; TCRdb keeps in-frame clones, though not all of them. In the table there are around 180,000 clones, roughly three fifths of which are singletons. Treatment noted: oral pan-JAK inhibitor, 5-10 mg twice daily. The source was CD4+ T cells sorted from blood, collected between weeks 47 and 50, from a patient treated with tofacitinib. Receptor source: a human donor with alopecia areata.

The table lists this clone with a few counts. V is TRBV5-5 and J is TRBJ2-7; no definite D call. V shed 0 bases and J shed 2 bases, with 18 bases lying between them. The CDR3 contains 17 residues. The germline V gene has CDR1 SGHKS and CDR2 YYEKEE (reference sequence). This CDR3 is CASSLVGSASQAYEQYF. The CDR3 DNA sequence: TGTGCCAGCAGCTTGGTGGGGTCGGCAAGCCAAGCCTACGAGCAGTACTTC.

This clone turned up a few times. The chain employs TRBV15 and TRBJ1-5, with TRBD1 as a possible D gene (5 bases). This CDR3 has 14 amino acids. V lost 3 bases, J lost 9 bases, and 15 bases lay in between. The germline CDR1 and CDR2 sequences are LNHNV and YYDKDF (reference sequence). The CDR3 spells CATSRTAAYWPQHF. CDR3 DNA: TGTGCCACCAGCAGGACAGCCGCATATTGGCCCCAGCATTTT.

This chain joins TRBV2 and TRBJ1-2; tentative D call: TRBD1 (6 bases). V was cut by 4 bases and J by 4 bases, with 16 bases left in between. CDR3 size: 15 residues. Germline assignment: CDR1 SNHLY and CDR2 FYNNEI. In DNA form, the CDR3 reads TGTGCCAGCAGTGGCGACAGGTCCCTTCGCTATGGCTACACCTTC. The encoded protein is CASSGDRSLRYGYTF.

V usage is TRBV19 and J usage is TRBJ2-7, with 9 bases lining up with TRBD1. V was pared by 4 bases and J by 0 bases, with 4 bases of the junction left unmatched. The CDR3 is made up of 15 amino acids. Germline V gene sequence: CDR1 LNHDA, CDR2 SQIVND (reference sequence). CDR3 sequence (DNA): TGTGCCAGTAGTAAGGGGACAGGGCGCTCCTACGAGCAGTACTTC. Its protein is CASSKGTGRSYEQYF. The complete variable domain, with remaining parts taken from reference TRBV19 and TRBJ2-7, reads DGGITQSPKYLFRKEGQNVTLSCEQNLNHDAMYWYRQDPGQGLRLIYYSQIVNDFQKGDIAEGYSVSREKKESFPLTVTSAQKNPTAFYLCASSKGTGRSYEQYFGPGTRLTVT.

The chain links TRBV5-1 to TRBJ1-1; D is unclear. Germline loops: CDR1 SGHRS, CDR2 YFSETQ. CDR3 length: 14 residues. V was shortened by 0 bases and J by 1 base, with 7 bases between the two germline ends. The CDR3 DNA sequence: TGCGCCAGCAGCTTGGATTACAGGAACACTGAAGCTTTCTTT. Amino acid sequence: CASSLDYRNTEAFF.

This clone was seen a handful of times. The chain links TRBV15 to TRBJ2-7; D is perhaps TRBD1 (6 bases). V was cut by 6 bases and J by 1 base, with 13 bases left in between. CDR1 and CDR2 (germline): LNHNV, YYDKDF (reference sequence). The CDR3 runs 14 residues. CDR3 bases: TGTGCCACCAGTAGGTCAGGGGTTTCCTACGAGCAGTACTTC. Translating it yields CATSRSGVSYEQYF.

V usage is TRBV29-1 and J usage is TRBJ1-2; D ambiguous. Germline lookup yields CDR1 SQVTM and CDR2 ANQGSEA. V dropped 2 bases and J dropped 8 bases, with 9 bases sitting between them. The length of the CDR3 is 11 residues. CDR3 loop: CSVEYSRGYTF. The CDR3 nucleotides read TGCAGCGTTGAATATTCAAGGGGCTACACCTTC.

Comments on this clone: The sample carries other DNA sequences with the same CDR3. The gene calls are TRBV9 and TRBJ1-2; D ambiguous. Germline V lookup: CDR1 SGDLS, CDR2 YYNGEE. Trimming took off 5 bases at V and 2 bases at J, with 10 bases between the two ends. This CDR3 has 13 amino acids. CDR3 coding DNA: TGTGCCAGCAGTGTGGACGGCAACTATGGCTACACCTTC. Protein: CASSVDGNYGYTF.

The chain employs TRBV29-1 and TRBJ1-1; the D is unclear. Trimming left V 4 bases short and J 5 bases short, with 14 bases between. The CDR3 is 13 residues long. Germline V gene lookup returns CDR1 SQVTM and CDR2 ANQGSEA. DNA for the CDR3: TGCAGCGTTGTTGGGGTTGGGAAAACTGAAGCTTTCTTT. It specifies CSVVGVGKTEAFF.

This clone appeared a few times. This chain links TRBV29-1 with TRBJ1-1, with D unresolved. This CDR3 has 14 amino acids. The V gene lost 4 bases and the J gene lost 4 bases, with 16 bases spanning the gap. The germline gives CDR1 SQVTM, CDR2 ANQGSEA. The CDR3 here is CSVATDAGFTEAFF. For the CDR3, the DNA is TGCAGCGTTGCAACCGATGCGGGGTTCACTGAAGCTTTCTTT.

J is TRBJ2-7 and V is TRBV29-1, with a tentative D call TRBD2 (5 bases). The germline CDR1 and CDR2 sequences are SQVTM and ANQGSEA. CDR3 length: 13 residues. The V and J ends lost 3 bases and 4 bases respectively, with 13 bases between them. The CDR3 bases are TGCAGCGTTGACACGGGATTGGGATACGAGCAGTACTTC. It encodes CSVDTGLGYEQYF.

This clone was found a few times. The rearrangement uses TRBV5-1 and TRBJ2-7, with D uncertain. Germline-derived CDR1 and CDR2 are SGHRS and YFSETQ. Trimming pared 1 base from V and 3 bases from J, leaving 8 bases between. The CDR3 totals 13 residues. The CDR3 sequence: CASSLQRDYEQYF. DNA for the CDR3: TGCGCCAGCAGCTTGCAAAGGGACTACGAGCAGTACTTC.

A remark on this clone: Distinct nucleotide sequences in the sample also encode this CDR3. The chain links TRBV18 to TRBJ1-1, with D uncertain. The V gene lost 2 bases and the J gene lost 1 base, with 5 bases spanning the gap. In germline, CDR1 is KGHSH, CDR2 LQKENI. This CDR3 is 13 amino acids long. CDR3 in amino acids: CASSPKSNTEAFF. The DNA for the CDR3 is TGTGCCAGCTCACCAAAGTCGAACACTGAAGCTTTCTTT.

The J gene is TRBJ1-5, the V gene TRBV19, with D possibly matching TRBD1 (5 bases). V was pared by 6 bases and J by 2 bases, with 8 bases between. This CDR3 has 13 residues. The germline V gene encodes CDR1 LNHDA and CDR2 SQIVND (reference sequence). The CDR3 reads CASRDKGNQPQHF. CDR3 sequence (DNA): TGTGCCAGTAGGGACAAGGGCAATCAGCCCCAGCATTTT.

The gene calls are TRBV30 and TRBJ2-3; 7 bases match TRBD2. This CDR3 is built from 14 residues. Germline CDR1 reads GTSNPN; CDR2 reads SVGIG (reference sequence). V was clipped by 3 bases and J by 2 bases; unmatched bases: 5. The CDR3 bases are TGTGCCTGGAGCCCCGGGGGGATCACAGATACGCAGTATTTT. Translating it yields CAWSPGGITDTQYF.

The V call is TRBV30, the J call TRBJ1-5; D is undetermined. V gave up 1 base and J gave up 7 bases, with 8 bases separating them. Germline CDR1 GTSNPN, CDR2 SVGIG (reference sequence). The CDR3 sequence is 12 residues long. CDR3 region: CAWSEQWQPQHF. The CDR3 region has the DNA TGTGCCTGGAGTGAACAATGGCAGCCCCAGCATTTT.

The chain uses TRBV30 and TRBJ2-7; TRBD2 might be the D (5 bases). Between the trimmed V and J ends, which lost 8 bases and 6 bases, there was a span of 11 bases. This CDR3 has 10 residues. CDR1 and CDR2 from the germline V gene are GTSNPN and SVGIG (reference sequence). This chain's CDR3 is CAAGLSEQYF. DNA of the CDR3: TGTGCCGCCGGACTTTCCGAGCAGTACTTC.

The table lists this clone with a few counts. The rearrangement uses TRBV5-6 and TRBJ2-4; either TRBD1 or TRBD2 may fit D (5 bases each). Germline CDR1 reads SGHDT; CDR2 reads YYEEEE. Trimming pared 2 bases from V and 8 bases from J, leaving 8 bases between. The CDR3 is made up of 12 amino acids. The chain's CDR3 is CASSFQGHIQYF. The CDR3 DNA is TGTGCCAGCAGCTTTCAGGGACACATTCAGTACTTC.

The CDR3 loop is CASSGRDYEQYF. In DNA form, the CDR3 reads TGTGCCAGCAGCGGACGGGACTACGAGCAGTACTTC. J is TRBJ2-7 and V is TRBV6-5; tentative D call: TRBD2 (5 bases). Per the germline V gene, CDR1 is MNHEY and CDR2 is SVGAGI. The CDR3 is 12 residues long. The ends were cut back, 6 bases at V and 3 bases at J, with 9 bases in the middle.

The rearrangement links TRBV30 to TRBJ1-2; D gene ambiguous. Germline V gene data show CDR1 as GTSNPN and CDR2 as SVGIG (reference sequence). V was clipped by 3 bases and J by 4 bases, with 9 bases between them. This CDR3 has 12 residues. CDR3 sequence (DNA): TGTGCCTGGAGCTCGTACGGCTATGGCTACACCTTC. Translation: CAWSSYGYGYTF. The variable domain in full, with the rest retrieved from reference TRBV30 and TRBJ1-2, is SQTIHQWPATLVQPVGSPLSLECTVEGTSNPNLYWYRQAAGRGLQLLFYSVGIGQISSEVPQNLSASRPQDRQFILSSKKLLLSDSGFYLCAWSSYGYGYTFGSGTRLTVV.

A few counts support this clone. The gene calls are TRBV7-2 and TRBJ2-7; tentatively, D is TRBD1 (5 bases). This CDR3 is built from 12 residues. V was pared by 5 bases and J by 2 bases, with 7 bases between. The germline CDR1 and CDR2 sequences are SGHTA and FQGNSA. CDR3 in DNA: TGTGCCAGCAGCGCGACAGCCTACGAGCAGTACTTC. Encoded protein: CASSATAYEQYF.

This clone has more than one count but fewer than ten. V and J are TRBV19 and TRBJ2-3; 8 positions match TRBD2. Germline V gene sequence: CDR1 LNHDA, CDR2 SQIVND (reference sequence). This CDR3 is 16 amino acids long. With 4 bases clipped from V and 3 bases from J, the junction kept 9 bases outside the gene matches. CDR3 in amino acids: CASSTSRGGMTDTQYF. The CDR3 DNA follows: TGTGCCAGTAGTACGTCCCGGGGGGGAATGACAGATACGCAGTATTTT. Drawing the rest from reference TRBV19 and TRBJ2-3, the complete variable domain is DGGITQSPKYLFRKEGQNVTLSCEQNLNHDAMYWYRQDPGQGLRLIYYSQIVNDFQKGDIAEGYSVSREKKESFPLTVTSAQKNPTAFYLCASSTSRGGMTDTQYFGPGTRLTVL.

The chain joins TRBV2 to TRBJ1-6, with D maybe TRBD1 (5 bases). CDR3 length: 13 residues. CDR1 is SNHLY, CDR2 FYNNEI, per germline. Trimming left V 8 bases short and J 7 bases short, with 12 bases between. CDR3 loop: CASLGDRNSPLHF. CDR3 in DNA: TGTGCCAGCTTAGGGGATAGGAATTCACCCCTCCACTTT.

The CDR3 region is CASSALTRTQYF. CDR3 bases: TGTGCCAGCAGCGCCCTGACTAGAACGCAGTATTTT. The genes are TRBV5-6 and TRBJ2-3, with D possibly TRBD2 on 6 matching bases. The V and J ends lost 4 bases and 9 bases respectively, with 12 bases between them. Looked up from germline, CDR1 is SGHDT and CDR2 is YYEEEE. The CDR3 extends over 12 amino acids.

V usage is TRBV25-1 and J usage is TRBJ2-7; D call uncertain. This CDR3 is built from 15 residues. Germline-derived CDR1 and CDR2 are MGHDK and SYGVNS. Trimming cost V 4 bases and J 2 bases, with 15 bases left between them. CDR3 in amino acids: CASSGPYDIPYEQYF. The DNA for the CDR3 is TGTGCCAGCAGTGGACCATACGACATTCCCTACGAGCAGTACTTC.

J is TRBJ1-2 and V is TRBV29-1; D is possibly TRBD1 (6 bases). Germline CDR1 and CDR2: SQVTM and ANQGSEA. Trimming left V 7 bases short and J 3 bases short, with 12 bases between. There are 12 residues in the CDR3. CDR3 amino acids: CSGEGVDYGYTF. The CDR3 DNA reads as TGCAGCGGTGAGGGGGTCGACTATGGCTACACCTTC.

The sample holds a few counts of this clone. The CDR3 loop reads CASSPGQGQWEQFF. The CDR3 DNA sequence: TGTGCCAGCAGCCCGGGACAGGGCCAGTGGGAGCAGTTCTTC. The chain carries TRBV7-3 and TRBJ2-1, with 9 bases that match TRBD1. This CDR3 region has 14 residues. The J segment lost 10 bases and the V segment lost 5 bases, leaving 9 bases of the junction unmatched. Germline lookup yields CDR1 SGHTA and CDR2 FQGTGA.

The rearrangement links TRBV29-1 to TRBJ2-1; D call uncertain. V was pared by 4 bases and J by 0 bases, with 4 bases between. Germline CDR1 SQVTM, CDR2 ANQGSEA. The length of the CDR3 is 12 residues. CDR3 bases: TGCAGCGTTGCGGTCTCCTACAATGAGCAGTTCTTC. Encoded protein: CSVAVSYNEQFF.

The chain uses TRBV15 and TRBJ2-2; D not certain. The CDR3 loop spans 14 amino acids. V was cut by 0 bases and J by 3 bases, with 5 bases left in between. Germline V gives CDR1 LNHNV, CDR2 YYDKDF (reference sequence). The CDR3 DNA reads as TGTGCCACCAGCAGAGATACCGACACCGGGGAGCTGTTTTTT. It codes for CATSRDTDTGELFF.

This rearrangement joins TRBV30 to TRBJ1-4; unclear D gene. CDR1 GTSNPN and CDR2 SVGIG come from the germline V gene (reference sequence). V was shortened by 3 bases and J by 10 bases, with 15 bases between the two germline ends. This CDR3 contains 13 residues. The CDR3: CAWSAQSSGKLFF. CDR3 sequence (DNA): TGTGCCTGGAGCGCCCAAAGCTCGGGAAAACTGTTTTTT.

This clone was recorded once. The chain has TRBV29-1 and TRBJ2-2; 7 nucleotides line up with TRBD2. The V and J ends lost 4 bases and 3 bases, in that order; junction bases with no gene match: 2. The CDR3 covers 13 residues. Germline V CDR1 and CDR2: SQVTM, ANQGSEA. CDR3 sequence: CSVGTRYTGELFF. CDR3 nucleotides: TGCAGCGTTGGGACTAGATACACCGGGGAGCTGTTTTTT.